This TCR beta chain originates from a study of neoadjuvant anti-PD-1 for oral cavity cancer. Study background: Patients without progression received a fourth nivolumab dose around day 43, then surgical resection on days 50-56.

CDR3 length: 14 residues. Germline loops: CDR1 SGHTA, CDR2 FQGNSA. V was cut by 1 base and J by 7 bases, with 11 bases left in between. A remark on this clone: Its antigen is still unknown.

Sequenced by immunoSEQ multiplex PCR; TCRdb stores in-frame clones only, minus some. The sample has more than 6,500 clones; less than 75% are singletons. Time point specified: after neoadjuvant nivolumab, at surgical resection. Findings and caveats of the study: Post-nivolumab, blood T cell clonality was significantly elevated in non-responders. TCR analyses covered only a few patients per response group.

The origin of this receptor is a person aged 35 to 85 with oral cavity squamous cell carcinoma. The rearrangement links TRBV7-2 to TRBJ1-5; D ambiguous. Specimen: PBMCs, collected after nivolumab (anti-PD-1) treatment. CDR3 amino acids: CASSLVEVRQPQHF. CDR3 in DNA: TGTGCCAGCAGCTTAGTTGAGGTGAGGCAGCCCCAGCATTTT.